A selection of T cell receptor beta chains follows, all from one sample in a study of T cell repertoires in cytomegalovirus infection. TCRdb recomputed calls from the reads with MiXCR, one row per CDR3 protein. This sample carries about 460,000 distinct CDR3 sequences, roughly 12% of them seen once, and the ten largest clones take roughly 10%. The sequenced sample was PBMCs. The origin of the receptors is a human donor in good health (CMV status not recorded). Some clones in this sample may be carry-over from other donors' samples. CDR3s include the opening cysteine and the closing phenylalanine or tryptophan. The D gene is left open where the match is weak. Expanded clones get a size class; other rows say once, few or many, or leave the size out.

D,size,V,J,length,CDR3,DNA
-,many,TRBV5-5,TRBJ1-2,14,CASSFSGTDYGYTF,TGTGCCAGCAGCTTCTCCGGGACTGACTATGGCTACACCTTC
TRBD2,many,TRBV7-3,TRBJ2-3,16,CASSLSVGTSGDTQYF,TGTGCCAGCAGCTTATCGGTCGGGACTAGCGGAGATACGCAGTATTTT
-,-,TRBV4-1,TRBJ1-2,13,CASSQDLGYGYTF,TGCGCCAGCAGCCAAGATTTGGGGTATGGCTACACCTTC
-,few,TRBV20-1,TRBJ1-4,14,CSARETPLREKLFF,TGCAGTGCTAGGGAGACCCCACTGAGGGAAAAACTGTTTTTT
-,few,TRBV14,TRBJ2-1,12,CASSPTGYEQFF,TGTGCCAGCAGCCCCACAGGGTATGAGCAGTTCTTC
-,-,TRBV11-2,TRBJ2-7,14,CASSLDTRGYEQYF,TGTGCCAGCAGCTTAGATACCAGGGGCTACGAGCAGTACTTC
-,many,TRBV6-1,TRBJ2-3,13,CASSADTTDTQYF,TGTGCCAGCAGTGCCGACACCACAGATACGCAGTATTTT
-,-,TRBV29-1,TRBJ1-5,13,CSVAVADNQPQHF,TGCAGCGTTGCGGTCGCAGACAATCAGCCCCAGCATTTT
-,many,TRBV3-1,TRBJ1-5,13,CASSQVGNQPQHF,TGTGCCAGTAGTCAAGTTGGCAATCAGCCCCAGCATTTT
TRBD2,many,TRBV7-8,TRBJ2-1,19,CASSLRTSGALSSYNEQFF,TGTGCCAGCAGCCTAAGGACTAGCGGGGCGTTAAGCTCCTACAATGAGCAGTTCTTC
-,few,TRBV20-1,TRBJ1-3,20,CSARAPGTESFESSGNTIYF,TGCAGTGCTAGAGCCCCCGGGACTGAGTCTTTTGAGAGCTCTGGAAACACCATATATTTT
-,many,TRBV7-9,TRBJ2-4,14,CASSLVVNANIQYF,TGTGCCAGCAGCTTAGTAGTCAACGCAAACATTCAGTACTTC
TRBD1,many,TRBV7-3,TRBJ1-1,14,CASSTTGGETEAFF,TGTGCCAGCAGCACAACAGGGGGAGAAACTGAAGCTTTCTTT
TRBD2,few,TRBV28,TRBJ2-7,14,CASSPSGTTYEQYF,TGTGCCAGCAGTCCATCCGGGACTACCTACGAGCAGTACTTC
-,many,TRBV7-6,TRBJ2-4,14,CASSLVGLDSIQYF,TGTGCCAGCAGCTTAGTAGGTTTAGATAGCATTCAGTACTTC
TRBD1,-,TRBV18,TRBJ2-1,13,CASSPGQENEQFF,TGTGCCAGCTCACCGGGACAGGAGAATGAGCAGTTCTTC
-,many,TRBV6-5,TRBJ2-3,15,CASRSPGFSTDTQYF,TGTGCCAGCAGGTCCCCTGGGTTCAGCACAGATACGCAGTATTTT
TRBD1,-,TRBV3-1,TRBJ1-3,19,CASSHGQGLLYSSGNTIYF,TGTGCCAGCAGCCACGGACAGGGTTTACTTTACAGCTCTGGAAACACCATATATTTT
TRBD1,many,TRBV27,TRBJ2-7,15,CASSLLWTGPYEQYF,TGTGCCAGCAGTCTCCTCTGGACAGGTCCCTACGAGCAGTACTTC
-,few,TRBV20-1,TRBJ2-7,11,CSASRGSGQYF,TGCAGTGCTAGCCGGGGTTCCGGGCAGTACTTC
-,many,TRBV25-1,TRBJ1-1,13,CASRFSVLAEAFF,TGTGCCAGCAGATTTTCGGTTCTCGCTGAAGCTTTCTTT
TRBD2,many,TRBV7-9,TRBJ2-5,13,CASSNSGRETQYF,TGTGCCAGCAGCAATAGCGGGAGAGAGACCCAGTACTTC
-,many,TRBV6-1,TRBJ1-1,14,CASRGRGMNTEAFF,TGTGCCAGCAGGGGACGGGGAATGAACACTGAAGCTTTCTTT
-,many,TRBV7-9,TRBJ1-1,15,CASSLIRDRGTEAFF,TGTGCCAGCAGCTTAATCAGGGACCGGGGCACTGAAGCTTTCTTT
TRBD1,many,TRBV28,TRBJ2-1,18,CASRPTILRDRNNNEQFF,TGTGCCAGCAGACCTACCATTCTTCGGGACAGAAACAACAATGAGCAGTTCTTC
-,many,TRBV11-1,TRBJ2-5,16,CASSLGGVAIRETQYF,TGTGCCAGCAGCTTAGGTGGAGTGGCGATCCGAGAGACCCAGTACTTC
TRBD1,few,TRBV11-2,TRBJ2-2,17,CASSLTFDRGRSGELFF,TGTGCCAGCAGCTTAACCTTCGACAGGGGGCGAAGCGGGGAGCTGTTTTTT
TRBD1,-,TRBV27,TRBJ1-2,13,CASSGRGPGGYTF,TGTGCCAGCAGTGGCAGGGGGCCTGGTGGCTACACCTTC
-,many,TRBV20-1,TRBJ2-5,14,CSARKFHYQETQYF,TGCAGTGCTAGGAAGTTCCACTACCAAGAGACCCAGTACTTC
TRBD2,many,TRBV11-2,TRBJ2-5,17,CASSPWTSGRDLETQYF,TGTGCCAGCAGCCCATGGACTAGCGGGAGGGACCTGGAGACCCAGTACTTC
-,many,TRBV5-1,TRBJ2-2,15,CASSIGTLNTGELFF,TGCGCCAGCAGCATCGGGACACTGAACACCGGGGAGCTGTTTTTT
TRBD2,many,TRBV7-2,TRBJ2-5,15,CASNWASGLQETQYF,TGTGCCAGCAATTGGGCTAGCGGCCTCCAAGAGACCCAGTACTTC
-,many,TRBV28,TRBJ1-5,14,CASSLPTARQPQHF,TGTGCCAGCAGTCTCCCGACCGCGCGCCAGCCCCAGCATTTT
-,many,TRBV5-1,TRBJ2-5,18,CASSPPGRYQQYQETQYF,TGCGCCAGCAGCCCTCCCGGACGTTACCAACAGTACCAAGAGACCCAGTACTTC
-,many,TRBV6-5,TRBJ1-1,16,CASSYSSGWGDTEAFF,TGTGCCAGCAGTTACTCGTCAGGCTGGGGAGACACTGAAGCTTTCTTT
-,many,TRBV6-5,TRBJ2-7,15,CASSYFRTTAYEQYF,TGTGCCAGCAGTTACTTTAGGACCACAGCCTACGAGCAGTACTTC
-,many,TRBV11-2,TRBJ2-2,13,CASLQGLTGELFF,TGTGCCAGCTTGCAGGGGCTCACCGGGGAGCTGTTTTTT
TRBD1,once,TRBV3-1,TRBJ1-6,15,CASSPMGQGNSPLHF,TGTGCCAGCAGCCCAATGGGACAGGGAAATTCACCCCTCCACTTT
-,-,TRBV2,TRBJ2-7,14,CASSERQGGHEEYF,TGTGCCAGCAGTGAGAGGCAGGGCGGCCACGAGGAGTACTTC
TRBD2,many,TRBV7-8,TRBJ2-2,15,CASSKLAGAPGELFF,TGTGCCAGCTCTAAACTAGCGGGGGCCCCCGGGGAGCTGTTTTTT
TRBD2,many,TRBV20-1,TRBJ2-5,17,CSAPRTSGGWGLETQYF,TGCAGTGCACCCAGGACTAGCGGGGGTTGGGGTTTAGAGACCCAGTACTTC
TRBD1,few,TRBV6-1,TRBJ2-3,15,CASRNLRGITDTQYF,TGTGCCAGCAGAAACCTCAGGGGGATTACAGATACGCAGTATTTT
-,many,TRBV7-2,TRBJ2-7,13,CATSRGITYEQYF,TGTGCCACCAGTAGAGGGATAACCTACGAGCAGTACTTC
TRBD2,many,TRBV27,TRBJ2-3,17,CASSTTSGKYRTDTQYF,TGTGCCAGCAGTACGACTAGCGGGAAGTATCGCACAGATACGCAGTATTTT
-,-,TRBV18,TRBJ2-5,15,CASSPPNGAQETQYF,TGTGCCAGCTCACCCCCGAACGGGGCTCAGGAGACCCAGTACTTC
TRBD1,many,TRBV11-2,TRBJ1-6,13,CASSIGQGSPLHF,TGTGCCAGCAGCATTGGACAGGGCTCACCCCTCCACTTT
-,-,TRBV29-1,TRBJ1-1,15,CSVEGSGAGRTEAFF,TGCAGCGTTGAGGGGTCGGGGGCAGGGAGGACTGAAGCTTTCTTT
-,-,TRBV3-1,TRBJ1-5,15,CASSQDQGSNQPQHF,TGTGCCAGCAGCCAAGATCAAGGAAGCAATCAGCCCCAGCATTTT
TRBD2,few,TRBV11-2,TRBJ2-1,18,CASSLRGGAGGQWDEQFF,TGTGCCAGCAGCCTTAGGGGGGGTGCGGGAGGGCAGTGGGATGAGCAGTTCTTC
-,many,TRBV5-1,TRBJ2-5,14,CASSLAKGGETQYF,TGCGCCAGCAGCTTGGCCAAGGGAGGCGAGACCCAGTACTTC
-,many,TRBV18,TRBJ1-5,14,CASSPSGGDQPQHF,TGTGCCAGCTCACCGTCCGGGGGGGATCAGCCCCAGCATTTT
TRBD1,many,TRBV27,TRBJ1-5,16,CASSSGGQVLNQPQHF,TGTGCCAGCAGTTCCGGGGGACAGGTCCTTAATCAGCCCCAGCATTTT
TRBD2,many,TRBV7-6,TRBJ2-3,16,CASSLAAGAPTDTQYF,TGTGCCAGCAGCTTAGCAGCGGGGGCGCCCACAGATACGCAGTATTTT
TRBD1,many,TRBV6-9,TRBJ1-1,16,CASTHLKGQGSTEAFF,TGTGCCAGCACCCACCTCAAGGGACAGGGGAGCACTGAAGCTTTCTTT
TRBD1,many,TRBV20-1,TRBJ2-1,15,CSAPGGQGARGEQFF,TGCAGTGCCCCGGGAGGACAGGGGGCGCGTGGTGAGCAGTTCTTC
-,-,TRBV9,TRBJ1-4,15,CASSAPGQRNEKLFF,TGTGCCAGCAGCGCCCCCGGACAGAGGAATGAAAAACTGTTTTTT
-,few,TRBV14,TRBJ2-3,16,CASSQAISLFGDTQYF,TGTGCCAGCAGCCAAGCAATCAGCCTTTTCGGGGATACGCAGTATTTT
TRBD2,many,TRBV28,TRBJ2-7,14,CASSTSGKYYEQYF,TGTGCCAGCAGCACTAGCGGGAAATATTACGAGCAGTACTTC
-,-,TRBV6-5,TRBJ2-7,16,CASSYSRRGASYEQYF,TGTGCCAGCAGTTACTCCCGAAGAGGGGCCTCCTACGAGCAGTACTTC